The source of this T cell receptor beta chain is a study of blood T cells in healthy people across ages. Background on the study: Capture by template switching was about one barcoded beta molecule per two T cells.

Next came a second PCR, run for about 7 to 12 cycles, which used a sample-barcoded 5' primer along with a J-beta primer mix. Each cDNA molecule carried a tag from a template-switch adaptor that contained 12 random nucleotides. A single record per CDR3 protein comes from TCRdb applying MiXCR to the 5' RACE reads. The table includes around 1.5 million distinct CDR3 sequences, approximately 38% detected once. The CDR3 totals 14 residues. Trimming stripped 1 base from V and 9 bases from J, with 13 bases between. This receptor was identified in a woman aged 18 to 35 in good health. Sequencing was performed on blood. The chain employs TRBV12-3 or TRBV12-4 and TRBJ2-1; tentative D call: TRBD2 (6 bases). CDR3 nucleotides: TGTGCCAGCAGTTTAGGCCCCCTAGCGCCTGAGCAGTTCTTC. This encodes CASSLGPLAPEQFF.